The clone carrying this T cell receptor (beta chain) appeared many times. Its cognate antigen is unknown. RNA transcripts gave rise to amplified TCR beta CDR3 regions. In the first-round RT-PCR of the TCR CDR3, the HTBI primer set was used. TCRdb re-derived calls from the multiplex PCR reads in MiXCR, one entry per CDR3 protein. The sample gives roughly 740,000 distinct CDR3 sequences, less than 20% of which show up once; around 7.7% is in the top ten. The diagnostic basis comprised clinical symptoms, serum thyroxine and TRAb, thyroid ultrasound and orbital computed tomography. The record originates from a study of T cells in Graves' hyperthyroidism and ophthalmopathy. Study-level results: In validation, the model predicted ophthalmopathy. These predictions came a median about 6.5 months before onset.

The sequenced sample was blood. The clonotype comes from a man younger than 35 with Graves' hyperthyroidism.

CDR3 nucleotides: TGTGCCAGCAGTTTACAGGGGGATACGCAGTATTTT. Its protein product is CASSLQGDTQYF. The rearrangement joins TRBV7-9 to TRBJ2-3; the match to TRBD1 covers 7 bases. Germline CDR1 is SEHNR and CDR2 is FQNEAQ (reference sequence). The CDR3 has 12 residues. V lost 6 bases to trimming and J lost 6 bases; unmatched junction nucleotides: 3.